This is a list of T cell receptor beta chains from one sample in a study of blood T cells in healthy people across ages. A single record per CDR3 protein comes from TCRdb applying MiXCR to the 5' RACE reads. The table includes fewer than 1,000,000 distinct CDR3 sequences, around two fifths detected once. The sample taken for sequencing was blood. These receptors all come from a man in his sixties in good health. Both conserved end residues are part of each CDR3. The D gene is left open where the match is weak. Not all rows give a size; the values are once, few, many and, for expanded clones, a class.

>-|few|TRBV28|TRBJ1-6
TGTGCCAGCAGTTTAGACAGGAATTCACCCCTCCACTTT
CASSLDRNSPLHF
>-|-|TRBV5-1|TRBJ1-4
TGCGCCAGCAGCTTCTCAGGGCGTGGGTTTTTT
CASSFSGRGFF
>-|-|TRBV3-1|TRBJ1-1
TGTGCCAGCAGCCAAAGGTCGGCAGGGAACACTGAAGCTTTCTTT
CASSQRSAGNTEAFF
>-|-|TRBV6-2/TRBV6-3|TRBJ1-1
TGTGCCAGCAACGGGAATCTCCTATTTTTGAACACTGAAGCTTTCTTT
CASNGNLLFLNTEAFF
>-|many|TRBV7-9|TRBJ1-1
TGTGCCAGCAAAAGGACGGGGAACACTGAAGCTTTCTTT
CASKRTGNTEAFF
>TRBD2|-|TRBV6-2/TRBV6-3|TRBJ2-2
TGTGCCAGCAGTTACCCCCCTAGCGGGCTTCGAGGAGGCACCGGGGAGCTGTTTTTT
CASSYPPSGLRGGTGELFF
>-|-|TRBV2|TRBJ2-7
TGTGCCAGCAGTCGGGGGGCGGTCTCCTACGAGCAGTACTTC
CASSRGAVSYEQYF
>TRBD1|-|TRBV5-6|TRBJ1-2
TGTGCCAGCAGCTTACAGGGGGCCTCCAATGGCTACACCTTC
CASSLQGASNGYTF
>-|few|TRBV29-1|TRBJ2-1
TGCAGCGTTGAACAGCCCTTATCTATTGTCGGGGAGCAGTTCTTC
CSVEQPLSIVGEQFF
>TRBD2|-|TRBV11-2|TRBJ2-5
TGTGCCAGCAGCTCTAGAATTGGCCGTGTGCGGGGGTATTTTGAGACCCAGTACTTC
CASSSRIGRVRGYFETQYF
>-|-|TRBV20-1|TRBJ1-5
TGCAGTGCTGTTACTAGCAATCAGCCCCAGCATTTT
CSAVTSNQPQHF
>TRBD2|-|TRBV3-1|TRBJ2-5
TGTGCCAGCAGCCTGAAGGGTAGCGGGGGGGCCCAAGAGACCCAGTACTTC
CASSLKGSGGAQETQYF
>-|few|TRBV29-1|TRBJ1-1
TGCAGCGTCTTAAACGGGATCAACACTGAAGCTTTCTTT
CSVLNGINTEAFF